What follows describes a single T cell receptor (beta chain). CDR1 is MGHRA and CDR2 is YSYEKL in the germline V gene. V dropped 4 bases and J dropped 8 bases, with 21 bases sitting between them. The CDR3 consists of 16 residues. This entry is derived from a study of cytomegalovirus exposure and HLA in healthy donors. PCR amplification relied on 60 Vbeta primers (plus 13 Jbeta primers). Assay: immunoSEQ multiplex PCR; the TCRdb copy retains only in-frame clones and omits some. Among approximately 190,000 clones listed, roughly 76% were seen once. Sequencing used PBMCs. This TCR was sampled from a man between 35 and 55 years old in good health and CMV-seropositive. This sequence joins TRBV4-1 and TRBJ2-1, with D possibly being TRBD2 (6 bases). In nucleotides, the CDR3 is TGCGCCAGCAGCCTCCGAGGCGGGACGGTAACCGATGAGCAGTTCTTC. Protein: CASSLRGGTVTDEQFF.